The rows below give T cell receptor beta chains drawn from one sample of a study of cytomegalovirus exposure and HLA in healthy donors. The repertoire was sequenced with immunoSEQ multiplex PCR; TCRdb's copy has only in-frame clones and lacks some. The sample comprises tens of thousands of clones, roughly 60% of which are singletons, and about 6% rests with the top ten. Input material: PBMCs. The receptors here all came from a boy aged 10-17 years in good health and CMV-seropositive. CDR3s include the opening cysteine and the closing phenylalanine or tryptophan. The D gene is left open where the match is weak. The size field is filled for only some rows; it gives once, few, many or a size class.

D gene	J gene	clone size	V gene	CDR3 protein	CDR3 DNA
NA	TRBJ2-3	NA	TRBV18	CASSPSDTGYTDTQYF	TGTGCCAGCTCACCATCTGACACCGGATACACAGATACGCAGTATTTT
TRBD1	TRBJ1-2	NA	TRBV15	CATSRDTGGVRYTF	TGTGCCACCAGCAGAGATACAGGGGGAGTACGCTACACCTTC
NA	TRBJ1-5	few	TRBV5-6	CASSLRVGNQPQHF	TGTGCCAGCAGCTTGCGGGTGGGCAATCAGCCCCAGCATTTT
TRBD2	TRBJ2-3	NA	TRBV4-1	CASSQGTSGGLDTQYF	TGCGCCAGCAGCCAAGGGACTAGCGGGGGGTTAGATACGCAGTATTTT
NA	TRBJ2-7	NA	TRBV18	CASSYQGGQSYEQYF	TGTGCCAGCTCGTACCAGGGGGGACAGTCCTACGAGCAGTACTTC
NA	TRBJ2-7	few	TRBV2	CASKDPSHSYEQYF	TGTGCCAGCAAAGATCCTAGCCACTCCTACGAGCAGTACTTC
NA	TRBJ2-2	NA	TRBV5-6	CASSRWDTSNTGELFF	TGTGCCAGCAGCAGATGGGACACCTCGAACACCGGGGAGCTGTTTTTT
TRBD2	TRBJ2-3	once	TRBV5-1	CASSLGLAGNYTDTQYF	TGCGCCAGCAGCTTGGGACTAGCGGGCAACTACACAGATACGCAGTATTTT
NA	TRBJ2-6	NA	TRBV6-5	CASSSGTSGANVLTF	TGTGCCAGCAGTTCTGGGACATCTGGGGCCAACGTCCTGACTTTC
NA	TRBJ1-1	NA	TRBV4-2	CASSQAKGDRVETEAFF	TGTGCCAGCAGCCAAGCCAAGGGCGACAGAGTGGAAACTGAAGCTTTCTTT
TRBD1	TRBJ1-1	NA	TRBV5-8	CASSIRTGVNTEAFF	TGTGCCAGCAGCATAAGGACAGGAGTGAACACTGAAGCTTTCTTT
NA	TRBJ2-2	NA	TRBV2	CASGSDEHRGAVF	TGTGCCAGCGGGTCCGACGAACACCGGGGAGCTGTTTTT
NA	TRBJ1-1	NA	TRBV4-1	CASSPPGQGNTEAFF	TGCGCCAGCAGCCCCCCGGGTCAGGGGAACACTGAAGCTTTCTTT
TRBD1	TRBJ1-1	NA	TRBV12-5	CASGPGTGGMNTEAFF	TGTGCTAGTGGTCCCGGGACAGGGGGAATGAACACTGAAGCTTTCTTT
NA	TRBJ2-1	NA	TRBV6-5	CASSGTNYNEQFF	TGTGCCAGCAGTGGGACAAACTACAATGAGCAGTTCTTC
TRBD1	TRBJ2-1	NA	TRBV9	CASSFRDRGQGEQFF	TGTGCCAGCAGCTTCCGGGACAGGGGGCAAGGTGAGCAGTTCTTC
TRBD1	TRBJ1-1	NA	TRBV10-2	CASITGTANTEAFF	TGCGCCAGCATAACCGGGACAGCGAACACTGAAGCTTTCTTT
TRBD1	TRBJ1-6	NA	TRBV5-1	CASSDREDSPLHF	TGCGCCAGTTCGGACAGGGAAGATTCACCCCTCCACTTT
NA	TRBJ2-1	few	TRBV5-1	CASSRDLFNEQFF	TGCGCCAGCAGCCGGGACTTGTTCAATGAGCAGTTCTTC
TRBD2	TRBJ2-1	few	TRBV7-6	CASSITSGSSYNEQFF	TGTGCCAGCAGCATTACTAGCGGGAGCTCCTACAATGAGCAGTTCTTC
NA	TRBJ1-1	NA	TRBV6-5	CASIRHSGNTEAFF	TGTGCCAGCATACGACACTCAGGGAACACTGAAGCTTTCTTT
NA	TRBJ2-3	once	TRBV27	CASSLKGSADTQYF	TGTGCCAGCAGTTTAAAGGGGTCCGCAGATACGCAGTATTTT
TRBD1	TRBJ2-1	NA	TRBV5-1	CASSTGQGASEQFF	TGCGCCAGCAGCACTGGACAGGGGGCTAGTGAGCAGTTCTTC
TRBD1	TRBJ1-5	NA	TRBV6-1	CASTDRGFYSNQPQHF	TGTGCCAGCACTGACAGGGGCTTTTATAGCAATCAGCCCCAGCATTTT